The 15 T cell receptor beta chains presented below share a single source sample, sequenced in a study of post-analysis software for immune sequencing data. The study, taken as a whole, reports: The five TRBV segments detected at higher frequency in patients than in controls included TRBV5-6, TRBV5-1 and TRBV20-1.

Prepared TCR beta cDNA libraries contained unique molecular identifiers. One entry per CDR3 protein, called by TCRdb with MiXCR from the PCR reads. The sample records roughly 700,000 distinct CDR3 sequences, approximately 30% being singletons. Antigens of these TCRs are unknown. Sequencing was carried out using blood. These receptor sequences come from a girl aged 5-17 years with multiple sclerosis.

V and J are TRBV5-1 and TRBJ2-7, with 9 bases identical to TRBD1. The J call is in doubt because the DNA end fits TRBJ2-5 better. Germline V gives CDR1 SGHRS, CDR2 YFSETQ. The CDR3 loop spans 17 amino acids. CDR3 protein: CASSLEGTGFGGETQYF. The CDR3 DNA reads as TGCGCCAGCAGCTTGGAGGGGACAGGGTTCGGAGGCGAGACCCAGTACTTC.

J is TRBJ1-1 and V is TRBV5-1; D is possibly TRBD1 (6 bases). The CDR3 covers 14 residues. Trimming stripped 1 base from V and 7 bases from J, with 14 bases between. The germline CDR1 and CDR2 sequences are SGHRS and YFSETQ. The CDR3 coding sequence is TGCGCCAGCAGCTTGTTCGGGGGGCTCAATGAAGCTTTCTTT. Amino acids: CASSLFGGLNEAFF.

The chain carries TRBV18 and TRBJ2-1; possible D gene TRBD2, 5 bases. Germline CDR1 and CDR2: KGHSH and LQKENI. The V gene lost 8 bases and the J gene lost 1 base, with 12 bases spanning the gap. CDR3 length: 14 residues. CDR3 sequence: CASTVSGSYNEQFF. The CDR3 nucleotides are TGTGCCAGCACCGTAAGCGGTTCCTACAATGAGCAGTTCTTC.

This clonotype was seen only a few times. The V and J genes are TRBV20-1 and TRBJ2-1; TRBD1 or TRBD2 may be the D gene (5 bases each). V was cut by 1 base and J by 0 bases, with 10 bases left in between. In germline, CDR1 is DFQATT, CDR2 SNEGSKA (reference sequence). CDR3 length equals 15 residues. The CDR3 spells CSARVWDASYNEQFF. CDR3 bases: TGCAGTGCTAGAGTATGGGACGCCTCCTACAATGAGCAGTTCTTC.

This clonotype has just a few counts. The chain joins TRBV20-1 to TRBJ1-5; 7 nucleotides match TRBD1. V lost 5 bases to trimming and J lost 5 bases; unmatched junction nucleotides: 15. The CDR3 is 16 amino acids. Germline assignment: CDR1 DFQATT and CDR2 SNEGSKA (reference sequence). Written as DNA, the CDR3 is TGCAGTGCTTCGGACGGAACTCCCAGGGGGGATCAGCCCCAGCATTTT. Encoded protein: CSASDGTPRGDQPQHF.

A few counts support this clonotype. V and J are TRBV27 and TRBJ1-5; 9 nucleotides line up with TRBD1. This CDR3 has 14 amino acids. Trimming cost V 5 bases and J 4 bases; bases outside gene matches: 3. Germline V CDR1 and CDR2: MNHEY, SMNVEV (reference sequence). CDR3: CASSTDRGNQPQHF. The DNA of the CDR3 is TGTGCCAGCAGTACGGACAGGGGAAATCAGCCCCAGCATTTT.

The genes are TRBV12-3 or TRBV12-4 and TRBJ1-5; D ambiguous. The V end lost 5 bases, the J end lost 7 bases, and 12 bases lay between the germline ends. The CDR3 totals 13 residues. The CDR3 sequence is CASSPNRLQPQHF. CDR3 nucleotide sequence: TGTGCCAGCAGTCCAAATCGTTTGCAGCCCCAGCATTTT.

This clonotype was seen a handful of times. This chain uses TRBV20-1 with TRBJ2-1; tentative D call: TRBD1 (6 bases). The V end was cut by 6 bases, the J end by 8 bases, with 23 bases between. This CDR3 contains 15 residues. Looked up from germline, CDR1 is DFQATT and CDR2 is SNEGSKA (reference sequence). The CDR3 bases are TGCAGTGCACCGGACAGCTTCGTTGTCCTTGATGAGCAGTTCTTC. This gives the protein CSAPDSFVVLDEQFF.

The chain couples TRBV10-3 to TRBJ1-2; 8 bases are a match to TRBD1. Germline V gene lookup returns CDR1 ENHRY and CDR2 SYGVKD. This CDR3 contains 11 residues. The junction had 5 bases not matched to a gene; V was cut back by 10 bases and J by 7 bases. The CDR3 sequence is CASGQGFGYTF. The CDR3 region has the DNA TGTGCCAGCGGACAGGGTTTTGGCTACACCTTC.

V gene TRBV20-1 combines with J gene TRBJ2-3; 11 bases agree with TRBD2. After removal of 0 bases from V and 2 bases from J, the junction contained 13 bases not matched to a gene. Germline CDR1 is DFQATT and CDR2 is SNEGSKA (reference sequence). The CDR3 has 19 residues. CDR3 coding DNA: TGCAGTGCTAGAGATCCTAGCGGGAGGACTAGCCCCCTCACAGATACGCAGTATTTT. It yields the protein CSARDPSGRTSPLTDTQYF.

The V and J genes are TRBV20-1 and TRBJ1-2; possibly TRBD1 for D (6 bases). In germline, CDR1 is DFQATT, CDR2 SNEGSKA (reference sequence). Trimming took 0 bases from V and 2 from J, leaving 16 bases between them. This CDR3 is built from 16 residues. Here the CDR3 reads CSARDPGGGTNYGYTF. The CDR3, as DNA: TGCAGTGCTAGAGATCCTGGAGGGGGGACAAACTATGGCTACACCTTC.

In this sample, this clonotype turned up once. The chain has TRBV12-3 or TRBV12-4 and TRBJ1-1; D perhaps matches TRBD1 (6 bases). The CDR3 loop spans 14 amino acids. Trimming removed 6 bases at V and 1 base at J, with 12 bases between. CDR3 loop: CASSRQTGNTEAFF. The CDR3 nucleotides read TGTGCCAGCAGCCGACAGACAGGGAACACTGAAGCTTTCTTT.

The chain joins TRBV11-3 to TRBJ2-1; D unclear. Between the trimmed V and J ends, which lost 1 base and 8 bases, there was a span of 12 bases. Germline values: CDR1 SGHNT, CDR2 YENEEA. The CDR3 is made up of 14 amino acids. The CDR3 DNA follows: TGTGCCAGCAGCTTAGTGGGCACCCACGATGAGCAGTTCTTC. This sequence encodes CASSLVGTHDEQFF. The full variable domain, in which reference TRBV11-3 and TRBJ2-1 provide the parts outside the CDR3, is EAGVVQSPRYKIIEKKQPVAFWCNPISGHNTLYWYLQNLGQGPELLIRYENEEAVDDSQLPKDRFSAERLKGVDSTLKIQPAELGDSAVYLCASSLVGTHDEQFFGPGTRLTVL.

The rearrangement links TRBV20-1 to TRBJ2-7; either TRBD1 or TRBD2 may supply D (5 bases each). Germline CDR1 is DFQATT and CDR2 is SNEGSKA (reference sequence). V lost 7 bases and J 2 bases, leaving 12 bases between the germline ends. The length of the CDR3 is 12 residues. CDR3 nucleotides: TGCAGTGGTCAGGGAGTACCCTACGAGCAGTACTTC. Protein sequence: CSGQGVPYEQYF.

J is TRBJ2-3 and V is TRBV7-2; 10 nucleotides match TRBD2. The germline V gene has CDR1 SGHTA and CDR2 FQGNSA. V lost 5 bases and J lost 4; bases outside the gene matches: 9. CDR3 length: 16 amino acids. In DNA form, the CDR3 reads TGTGCCAGCAGCCCCCGGGCTAGCGGGGGTTCAGATACGCAGTATTTT. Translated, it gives CASSPRASGGSDTQYF.